The next 22 T cell receptor beta chains were all read from a single sample in a study of T cells after yellow fever vaccination. TCRdb reprocessed the 5' RACE reads via MiXCR and lists one record per CDR3 protein. The sample contains around 590,000 distinct CDR3 sequences, 12% of which appear only once. This specimen consisted of PBMCs, obtained on the day of the yellow fever booster vaccination. The receptors were sampled from a man aged 30-40 years who received the YFV17D yellow fever vaccine.

This clonotype turned up a few times. The chain is built from TRBV10-2 and TRBJ1-2; D is undetermined. Trimming removed 7 bases at V and 4 bases at J, with 10 bases between. The CDR3 length is 12 residues. Germline CDR1 and CDR2: WSHSY and SAAADI. The chain's CDR3 is CASNKGGYGYTF. For the CDR3, the DNA is TGCGCCAGCAATAAGGGTGGCTATGGCTACACCTTC.

The sample holds a few counts of this clonotype. The chain employs TRBV12-3 or TRBV12-4 and TRBJ1-5, with 9 bases identical to TRBD1. The J segment lost 5 bases and the V segment lost 7 bases, leaving 3 bases of the junction unmatched. There are 13 residues in the CDR3. This CDR3 is CASTGQGDQPQHF. In DNA, the CDR3 is TGTGCCAGCACGGGACAGGGTGATCAGCCCCAGCATTTT.

J is TRBJ2-1 and V is TRBV5-1, with D possibly matching TRBD2 (6 bases). This CDR3 region has 13 residues. CDR1 is SGHRS and CDR2 is YFSETQ in the germline V gene. V was trimmed by 1 base and J by 8 bases, leaving 10 bases between them. The DNA of the CDR3 is TGCGCCAGCAGCTTGACTAGCCTTTATGAGCAGTTCTTC. Translating it yields CASSLTSLYEQFF. The full variable domain, with the rest looked up from reference TRBV5-1 and TRBJ2-1, is KAGVTQTPRYLIKTRGQQVTLSCSPISGHRSVSWYQQTPGQGLQFLFEYFSETQRNKGNFPGRFSGRQFSNSRSEMNVSTLELGDSALYLCASSLTSLYEQFFGPGTRLTVL.

The chain employs TRBV6-2 or TRBV6-3 and TRBJ2-7; D may be TRBD1 (5 bases). V gave up 2 bases and J gave up 4 bases, with 12 bases separating them. The CDR3 consists of 14 residues. Germline lookup yields CDR1 MNHEY and CDR2 SVGEGT. CDR3 DNA: TGTGCCAGCAGTTACGGGGCCTTACGATACGAGCAGTACTTC. Amino acids: CASSYGALRYEQYF.

The chain joins TRBV10-1 to TRBJ2-5, with TRBD2 as a possible D gene (6 bases). The CDR3 contains 14 residues. The germline V and J ends were trimmed by 4 bases and 2 bases, with 11 bases remaining between them. Germline CDR1 reads WNHNN; CDR2 reads SYGVQD (reference sequence). The chain's CDR3 is CASSAGTFQETQYF. CDR3 nucleotide sequence: TGCGCCAGCAGTGCTGGGACTTTTCAAGAGACCCAGTACTTC.

This clonotype showed up many times. The chain's CDR3 is CATSDPPSLAQYF. CDR3 coding DNA: TGTGCCACCAGCGACCCACCCTCTCTGGCCCAGTACTTC. The chain recombines TRBV15 with TRBJ2-5; D is uncertain. Trimming took off 5 bases at V and 9 bases at J, with 16 bases between the two ends. Germline CDR1 reads LNHNV; CDR2 reads YYDKDF (reference sequence). This CDR3 spans 13 amino acids.

The chain has TRBV19 and TRBJ2-3; D unclear. The CDR3 sequence is 14 residues long. Germline CDR1 LNHDA, CDR2 SQIVND (reference sequence). V was trimmed by 1 base and J by 2 bases, leaving 7 bases between them. The CDR3 protein is CASSIVTSTDTQYF. The DNA for the CDR3 is TGTGCCAGTAGTATAGTTACTTCCACAGATACGCAGTATTTT.

The V and J genes are TRBV5-1 and TRBJ2-1, with 8 bases lining up with TRBD2. There are 16 residues in the CDR3. The V and J ends lost 0 bases and 2 bases, in that order; junction bases with no gene match: 4. Germline CDR1 is SGHRS and CDR2 is YFSETQ. The CDR3: CASSLDGRVAYNEQFF. CDR3 coding DNA: TGCGCCAGCAGCTTGGACGGGAGGGTTGCCTACAATGAGCAGTTCTTC.

The chain links TRBV20-1 to TRBJ2-7; 8 nucleotides match TRBD1. J gave up 5 bases and V 6 bases, and 6 bases lay outside the gene matches. Germline assignment: CDR1 DFQATT and CDR2 SNEGSKA (reference sequence). CDR3 length: 12 amino acids. CDR3 region: CSATGQVDEQYF. For the CDR3, the DNA is TGCAGTGCAACGGGACAGGTCGACGAGCAGTACTTC.

The V and J genes are TRBV7-9 and TRBJ1-1; tentative D call: TRBD1 (5 bases). The CDR3 sequence is 15 residues long. In germline, CDR1 is SEHNR, CDR2 FQNEAQ (reference sequence). The V gene lost 3 bases and the J gene lost 0 bases, with 11 bases spanning the gap. The DNA for the CDR3 is TGTGCCAGCAGCTTTGGGGCCCACATGAACACTGAAGCTTTCTTT. This translates into CASSFGAHMNTEAFF.

This clonotype was counted many times. The V gene is TRBV30, the J gene TRBJ2-7, with TRBD1 as a possible D gene (7 bases). V shed 3 bases and J shed 3 bases, with 12 bases lying between them. Germline assignment: CDR1 GTSNPN and CDR2 SVGIG (reference sequence). The CDR3 runs 13 residues. DNA of the CDR3: TGTGCCTGGAGACCGCAGGGGGGCTACGAGCAGTACTTC. Its protein is CAWRPQGGYEQYF.

This rearrangement joins TRBV20-1 to TRBJ1-2, with 8 bases that match TRBD1. J lost 6 bases, V lost 3 bases, and 6 bases had no gene match. Germline assignment: CDR1 DFQATT and CDR2 SNEGSKA (reference sequence). CDR3 size: 13 residues. In DNA, the CDR3 is TGCAGTGCTAGGGACAGGGTTTTCCATGGCTACACCTTC. Translation: CSARDRVFHGYTF.

This clonotype was counted a few times. The chain has TRBV2 and TRBJ2-1; possibly TRBD2 for D (6 bases). With 6 bases removed from V and 4 bases from J, the gap between germline ends came to 13 bases. Germline V lookup: CDR1 SNHLY, CDR2 FYNNEI. The CDR3 contains 14 residues. In DNA form, the CDR3 reads TGTGCCAGCAGCGCCCCTCGGGAGTACAATGAGCAGTTCTTC. Its translation: CASSAPREYNEQFF.

This clonotype was counted only a few times. J is TRBJ2-7 and V is TRBV20-1; 7 bases map to TRBD2. Germline CDR1 and CDR2: DFQATT and SNEGSKA (reference sequence). The J segment lost 0 bases and the V segment lost 3 bases, leaving 2 bases of the junction unmatched. CDR3 size: 13 residues. This chain's CDR3 is CSARRESSYEQYF. CDR3 in DNA: TGCAGTGCTAGGCGGGAGAGCTCCTACGAGCAGTACTTC.

The genes are TRBV7-2 and TRBJ2-1; 13 bases align to TRBD2. With V trimmed by 7 bases and J by 8 bases, 8 bases remained unmatched. Per germline, CDR1 SGHTA and CDR2 FQGNSA. The CDR3 length is 15 residues. The CDR3 nucleotides are TGTGCCAGCACCAAACTAGCGGGAGGGTCCTATGAGCAGTTCTTC. This translates into CASTKLAGGSYEQFF.

The chain employs TRBV27 and TRBJ2-3; D unresolved. Trimming took off 5 bases at V and 4 bases at J, with 13 bases between the two ends. The CDR3 totals 14 residues. Germline-derived CDR1 and CDR2 are MNHEY and SMNVEV (reference sequence). The CDR3: CASSGLTGPDTQYF. The CDR3 nucleotides are TGTGCCAGCAGTGGGTTAACCGGCCCAGATACGCAGTATTTT.

This clonotype was detected only a few times. The V and J genes are TRBV2 and TRBJ2-2, with D uncertain. This CDR3 contains 15 residues. CDR1 is SNHLY, CDR2 FYNNEI, per germline. The V gene lost 8 bases and the J gene lost 3 bases, with 16 bases spanning the gap. CDR3: CASGSPRPYTGELFF. The CDR3 DNA sequence: TGTGCCAGCGGGTCCCCTAGACCGTACACCGGGGAGCTGTTTTTT.

This clonotype was counted only a few times. The CDR3: CASSLWHEETQYF. Here the CDR3 DNA reads TGTGCCAGCAGTTTATGGCATGAAGAGACCCAGTACTTC. The chain recombines TRBV27 with TRBJ2-5, with D uncertain. The germline gives CDR1 MNHEY, CDR2 SMNVEV (reference sequence). V lost 1 base and J lost 3, with 6 bases in between. The CDR3 extends over 13 amino acids.

At least ten counts were recorded for this clonotype. The J gene is TRBJ2-7, the V gene TRBV7-2; TRBD1 might be the D (5 bases). From germline, CDR1 is SGHTA and CDR2 FQGNSA. V gave up 3 bases and J gave up 2 bases, with 8 bases separating them. The length of the CDR3 is 13 residues. CDR3 nucleotide sequence: TGTGCCAGCAGCTTTTTAGGGGCCTACGAGCAGTACTTC. It yields the protein CASSFLGAYEQYF.

This chain connects TRBV14 to TRBJ2-1; D gene ambiguous. CDR1 is SGHDN, CDR2 FVKESK, per germline. The CDR3 sequence is 15 residues long. V shed 3 bases and J shed 0 bases, with 9 bases lying between them. The CDR3 sequence is CASSHSHSSYNEQFF. Here the CDR3 DNA reads TGTGCCAGCAGCCATTCACACAGCTCCTACAATGAGCAGTTCTTC.

In DNA form, the CDR3 reads TGCAGCGTTGAGGACCCCCCGAGGGAGACCCAGTACTTC. Translation: CSVEDPPRETQYF. V usage is TRBV29-1 and J usage is TRBJ2-5; D is unresolved. Germline lookup yields CDR1 SQVTM and CDR2 ANQGSEA. This CDR3 comprises 13 residues. Trimming removed 3 bases at V and 5 bases at J, with 13 bases between.

The chain combines TRBV30 with TRBJ2-7; TRBD1 matches 10 bases. Germline CDR1 GTSNPN, CDR2 SVGIG (reference sequence). This CDR3 has 13 residues. V lost 1 base and J lost 12; bases outside the gene matches: 9. The CDR3 is CAWSGTGGVRAYF. The CDR3 DNA reads as TGTGCCTGGAGTGGGACAGGGGGAGTACGAGCGTACTTC.